Following are 18 T cell receptor beta chains from one sample sequenced in a study of cytomegalovirus exposure and HLA in healthy donors. Primers for the PCR totalled 60 Vbeta and 13 Jbeta. Produced via immunoSEQ multiplex PCR; TCRdb's table is partial and in-frame only. This table holds some 140,000 clones, approximately 83% found once. The sequenced sample consisted of PBMCs. Every receptor here comes from a man between 40 and 49 years old in good health and CMV-seronegative.

V and J are TRBV5-5 and TRBJ2-1; 8 nucleotides agree with TRBD2. V shed 5 bases and J 7 bases; nucleotides not matched to a gene: 14. In germline, CDR1 is SGHKS, CDR2 YYEKEE (reference sequence). The CDR3 runs to 16 residues. The chain's CDR3 is CASSPYSGAPLNEQFF. In DNA, the CDR3 is TGTGCCAGCAGTCCTTATAGCGGGGCCCCCCTGAATGAGCAGTTCTTC.

This chain uses TRBV2 with TRBJ1-2; 12 bases map to TRBD1. Per germline, CDR1 SNHLY and CDR2 FYNNEI. The CDR3 consists of 16 residues. Germline trimming cut 0 bases from V and 8 bases from J; bases unmatched to any gene: 7. The CDR3 loop is CASSEAQGQGAGGYTF. In DNA, the CDR3 is TGTGCCAGCAGTGAAGCGCAGGGACAGGGGGCGGGCGGCTACACCTTC.

This chain joins TRBV27 and TRBJ2-1, with 14 positions matching TRBD2. V shed 4 bases and J 9 bases; nucleotides not matched to a gene: 5. Germline V gene sequence: CDR1 MNHEY, CDR2 SMNVEV (reference sequence). The CDR3 has 15 amino acids. The CDR3 nucleotides are TGTGCCAGCAGTTCGACTAGCGGGAGGGCCATTGAGCAGTTCTTC. Translation gives CASSSTSGRAIEQFF.

This clone was seen a few times. DNA of the CDR3: TGTGCCACCAGCAGAGACGACATATGGGGACAGGGGTTCAATGAGCAGTTCTTC. It yields the protein CATSRDDIWGQGFNEQFF. The chain is built from TRBV15 and TRBJ2-1; 10 bases fit TRBD1. The germline V gene has CDR1 LNHNV and CDR2 YYDKDF (reference sequence). This CDR3 has 18 amino acids. Trimming at V came to 0 bases and at J to 6 bases, leaving 11 bases not matched to a gene.

This chain uses TRBV4-1 with TRBJ1-5; the D gene is possibly TRBD1 (6 bases). The V gene's germline CDR1 is MGHRA and CDR2 YSYEKL. The CDR3 covers 13 residues. Trimming removed 4 bases from V and 10 bases from J, with 14 bases in between. DNA of the CDR3: TGCGCCAGCAGCCGAGAGCTCAGGGGACCCCAGCATTTT. Its protein product is CASSRELRGPQHF.

This rearrangement joins TRBV27 to TRBJ2-3, with 7 bases fitting TRBD2. V gave up 9 bases and J gave up 5 bases; unmatched junction bases: 8. The CDR3 consists of 13 residues. CDR1 MNHEY and CDR2 SMNVEV come from the germline V gene (reference sequence). In DNA form, the CDR3 reads TGTGCCAGTAGGGAGGGGCAGGGAGATACGCAGTATTTT. Translating gives CASREGQGDTQYF.

The genes are TRBV5-4 and TRBJ1-6; tentatively, D is TRBD1 (6 bases). V lost 1 base and J lost 0, with 11 bases in between. This CDR3 contains 17 residues. CDR1 is SGHNT, CDR2 YYREEE, per germline (reference sequence). The CDR3 DNA reads as TGTGCCAGCAGCTTGAAGGGGGGGAGCTCCTATAATTCACCCCTCCACTTT. Its translation: CASSLKGGSSYNSPLHF.

There are a few counts of this clone. The chain couples TRBV4-3 to TRBJ1-1; D is unresolved. CDR3 length: 15 residues. V was cut by 4 bases and J by 3 bases, with 15 bases left in between. The germline gives CDR1 LGHNA, CDR2 YSLEER. The CDR3 DNA reads as TGCGCCAGCAGCCCAGGACTGCAGATGTACACTGAAGCTTTCTTT. This codes for CASSPGLQMYTEAFF.

This chain connects TRBV29-1 to TRBJ1-1, with TRBD1 matching over 7 bases. V lost 6 bases to trimming and J lost 6 bases; unmatched junction nucleotides: 7. This CDR3 spans 12 amino acids. Per germline, CDR1 SQVTM and CDR2 ANQGSEA. CDR3 sequence reads: CSVQQGFPEAFF. The CDR3 DNA reads as TGCAGCGTACAACAGGGGTTCCCTGAAGCTTTCTTT.

V gene TRBV5-1 combines with J gene TRBJ2-7; weak D call: TRBD1 (5 bases). This CDR3 spans 15 amino acids. V shed 4 bases and J shed 1 base, with 15 bases lying between them. Germline V gene sequence: CDR1 SGHRS, CDR2 YFSETQ. The CDR3 nucleotides are TGCGCCAGCAGCCCCTGGGGCGACAGATCCTACGAGCAGTACTTC. Translation: CASSPWGDRSYEQYF. The full variable domain, with the rest looked up from reference TRBV5-1 and TRBJ2-7, is KAGVTQTPRYLIKTRGQQVTLSCSPISGHRSVSWYQQTPGQGLQFLFEYFSETQRNKGNFPGRFSGRQFSNSRSEMNVSTLELGDSALYLCASSPWGDRSYEQYFGPGTRLTVT.

This sequence joins TRBV29-1 and TRBJ2-2; possibly TRBD2 for D (6 bases). CDR3 length: 12 residues. V lost 4 bases and J 7 bases, leaving 10 bases between the germline ends. Germline V lookup: CDR1 SQVTM, CDR2 ANQGSEA. CDR3 bases: TGCAGCGTTGTAACGGGGGTCGGGGAGCTGTTTTTT. This gives the protein CSVVTGVGELFF.

This clone was counted between two and nine times. The CDR3 sequence is CASRGTEANYGYTF. The DNA of the CDR3 is TGTGCCAGCCGTGGGACAGAAGCTAACTATGGCTACACCTTC. The chain joins TRBV2 to TRBJ1-2; TRBD1 matches at 7 bases. This CDR3 spans 14 amino acids. Germline lookup yields CDR1 SNHLY and CDR2 FYNNEI. V trimming: 8 bases; J trimming: 0 bases; junction bases outside the gene matches: 6.

This clone has more than one count but fewer than ten. The CDR3 here is CASSQRQGTDTQYF. DNA for the CDR3: TGTGCCAGCAGTCAAAGACAGGGCACAGATACGCAGTATTTT. This sequence joins TRBV6-6 and TRBJ2-3, with D tentatively TRBD1 (6 bases). The CDR3 covers 14 residues. The germline gives CDR1 MNHNY, CDR2 SVGAGI (reference sequence). Trimming pared 5 bases from V and 1 base from J, leaving 10 bases between.

This chain joins TRBV19 and TRBJ2-7, with TRBD2 identical over 9 bases. Germline-derived CDR1 and CDR2 are LNHDA and SQIVND (reference sequence). J gave up 6 bases and V 2 bases, and 8 bases lay outside the gene matches. This CDR3 is 15 amino acids long. This chain's CDR3 is CASSIHGTSSGEQYF. In DNA form, the CDR3 reads TGTGCCAGTAGTATACATGGGACTAGCTCGGGCGAGCAGTACTTC. The whole variable domain, filled in from reference TRBV19 and TRBJ2-7, reads DGGITQSPKYLFRKEGQNVTLSCEQNLNHDAMYWYRQDPGQGLRLIYYSQIVNDFQKGDIAEGYSVSREKKESFPLTVTSAQKNPTAFYLCASSIHGTSSGEQYFGPGTRLTVT.

The genes are TRBV4-1 and TRBJ1-4, with TRBD1 as a possible D gene (6 bases). The germline V gene encodes CDR1 MGHRA and CDR2 YSYEKL. CDR3 size: 16 residues. V lost 4 bases, J lost 3 bases, and 15 bases lay in between. CDR3 in amino acids: CASSPSDSLANEKLFF. Written as DNA, the CDR3 is TGCGCCAGCAGCCCTTCGGACAGTCTAGCTAATGAAAAACTGTTTTTT.

This chain joins TRBV6-1 and TRBJ2-7; no definite D call. Germline-derived CDR1 and CDR2 are MNHNS and SASEGT. The CDR3 sequence is 15 residues long. V gave up 2 bases and J gave up 0 bases, with 11 bases separating them. CDR3 nucleotides: TGTGCCAGCAGTGAACCGACACATAGCTCCTACGAGCAGTACTTC. This gives the protein CASSEPTHSSYEQYF.

This chain connects TRBV7-9 to TRBJ1-4, with TRBD1 as a possible D gene (5 bases). This CDR3 is built from 14 residues. Between the trimmed V and J ends, which lost 5 bases and 7 bases, there was a span of 14 bases. The germline V gene encodes CDR1 SEHNR and CDR2 FQNEAQ (reference sequence). The CDR3 spells CASSPGLSSEKLFF. Written as DNA, the CDR3 is TGTGCCAGCAGCCCAGGGCTCTCGAGTGAAAAACTGTTTTTT. Full variable domain (missing parts from reference TRBV7-9 and TRBJ1-4): DTGVSQNPRHKITKRGQNVTFRCDPISEHNRLYWYRQTLGQGPEFLTYFQNEAQLEKSRLLSDRFSAERPKGSFSTLEIQRTEQGDSAMYLCASSPGLSSEKLFFGSGTQLSVL.

This clone has more than one count but fewer than ten. The genes are TRBV4-1 and TRBJ2-1; D may be TRBD1 (6 bases). V lost 1 base, J lost 10 bases, and 14 bases lay in between. Germline lookup yields CDR1 MGHRA and CDR2 YSYEKL. The CDR3 has 14 amino acids. In nucleotides, the CDR3 is TGCGCCAGCAGCCAAGCAGGGGATGGCAGAGAGCAGTTCTTC. This translates into CASSQAGDGREQFF.